Listed here is a single TCR beta chain. The antigen remains unidentified. Other DNA sequences from this sample encode an identical CDR3 as well. These data are taken from a study of cytomegalovirus exposure and HLA in healthy donors. The J segment lost 2 bases and the V segment lost 4 bases, leaving 2 bases of the junction unmatched. Germline assignment: CDR1 LGHNA and CDR2 YSLEER. The CDR3 contains 14 residues. It was with 60 Vbeta and 13 Jbeta primers that the PCR ran. TCRdb keeps only in-frame clones here, not all; method: immunoSEQ multiplex PCR. The sample records hundreds of thousands of clones, 83% being singletons. In nominal health when sampled, donors likely had unrecorded immune exposures nonetheless. Study-wide results and caveats: Several V segments, TRBV6-2 and TRBV6-3 among them, could not be told apart and were dropped. Differences between HLA loci emerged in a later analysis of TCR association rates, with DRB1 most and HLA-C fewest. The study had only CMV serostatus as immune exposure information.

The sequence derives from a girl aged 10 to 17 in good health and CMV-seronegative. This chain joins TRBV4-3 and TRBJ2-7; the match to TRBD1 covers 10 bases. The specimen sequenced was PBMCs. The DNA of the CDR3 is TGCGCCAGCAGCCCGGACAGGGGGGCCTACGAGCAGTACTTC. The encoded protein is CASSPDRGAYEQYF.